The 3 T cell receptor beta chains below were found in one sample sequenced in a study of T cells in women clearing cervical HPV infection. Here immunoSEQ multiplex PCR was the method, and the copy in TCRdb shows in-frame clones only, minus some. The sample totals around 35,000 clones. Material for sequencing was blood buffy coat. The receptors originated from a woman aged 18 to 75 with a cervical HPV16 infection that either progressed to CIN3+ or cleared (not recorded which).

Of note for this clone: The CDR3 end lies 3 residues beyond the end of the read and is filled in from the germline J gene. The chain carries TRBV2 and TRBJ1-2, with D unresolved. V lost 0 bases, J lost 3 bases, and 5 bases lay in between. This CDR3 comprises 13 residues. Germline V lookup: CDR1 SNHLY, CDR2 FYNNEI. The CDR3 reads CASSEAQYYGYTF. CDR3 bases read: TGTGCCAGCAGTGAAGCGCAGTACTATGGC.

Worth noting for this clone: The observed sequence ends 3 residues before the CDR3 terminus, with the missing tail filled in from the germline J gene. The rearrangement uses TRBV5-1 and TRBJ2-7, with D maybe TRBD1 (6 bases). From germline, CDR1 is SGHRS and CDR2 YFSETQ. CDR3 length equals 13 residues. V lost 1 base and J lost 1, with 6 bases in between. The CDR3: CASSLTGSYEQYF. The DNA read from the CDR3 is TGCGCCAGCAGCTTGACAGGGTCCTACGAG.

On this clone: The read gets to within 3 residues of the CDR3 end, and the germline J gene fills in the rest. The J gene is TRBJ2-1, the V gene TRBV29-1, with D perhaps TRBD1 (6 bases). The length of the CDR3 is 13 residues. Germline V CDR1 and CDR2: SQVTM, ANQGSEA. V lost 5 bases and J 4 bases, leaving 12 bases between the germline ends. This chain's CDR3 is CSVRTGSYNEQFF. Partial CDR3 DNA: TGCAGCGTTCGAACAGGGTCTTACAATGAG.